Below, 17 T cell receptor beta chains from the same sample are listed, as sequenced in a study of blood T cell repertoires in COVID-19. The protocol was immunoSEQ multiplex PCR, while the TCRdb copy is restricted to in-frame clones and leaves out a portion. Counted here are some 170,000 clones, around nine tenths occurring once; the ten biggest clones make up roughly an eighth. The sample taken for sequencing was peripheral blood. The receptors were sampled from a woman in her 70s with COVID-19, enrolled during active disease.

CDR3 coding DNA: TGTGCCAGCAGCTTGGCCGCGAGGGCCACTGAAGCTTTCTTT. Protein product: CASSLAARATEAFF. The chain links TRBV5-8 to TRBJ1-1; D is undetermined. CDR1 SGHTS and CDR2 YDEGEE come from the germline V gene. Trimming cost V 0 bases and J 4 bases, with 10 bases left between them. This CDR3 region has 14 residues.

V and J are TRBV3-1 (or the pseudogene TRBV3-2) and TRBJ2-7; a possible D gene is TRBD2 (5 bases). The CDR3 has 15 amino acids. Trimming left V 1 base short and J 2 bases short, with 12 bases between. The germline CDR1 and CDR2 sequences are LGHDT and YNNKEL (reference sequence). This CDR3 is CASSQGSASAYEQYF. The DNA for the CDR3 is TGTGCCAGCAGCCAAGGTAGCGCCTCAGCCTACGAGCAGTACTTC.

This chain joins TRBV28 and TRBJ2-7; D might be TRBD1 (6 bases). This CDR3 has 15 amino acids. The V gene's germline CDR1 is MDHEN and CDR2 SYDVKM. V dropped 5 bases and J dropped 2 bases, with 16 bases sitting between them. The CDR3 DNA reads TGTGCCAGCAGTCAGACAGGACACCCCCCCTACGAGCAGTACTTC. The encoded protein is CASSQTGHPPYEQYF.

V is TRBV15 and J is TRBJ2-7; 9 positions agree with TRBD1. This CDR3 spans 15 amino acids. Germline V gene lookup returns CDR1 LNHNV and CDR2 YYDKDF (reference sequence). The V segment lost 6 bases and the J segment 4 bases; nucleotides outside the gene matches: 10. This CDR3 reads CATRPNRGLMYEQYF. The CDR3 nucleotides read TGTGCCACCAGACCCAACAGGGGGCTAATGTACGAGCAGTACTTC.

V gene TRBV5-4 combines with J gene TRBJ2-7, with a possible D match to TRBD2 (6 bases). The germline gives CDR1 SGHNT, CDR2 YYREEE (reference sequence). The CDR3 is made up of 14 amino acids. The V gene lost 0 bases and the J gene lost 3 bases, with 10 bases spanning the gap. The CDR3 coding sequence is TGTGCCAGCAGCTTGGAGGCGACTAGCTACGAGCAGTACTTC. This translates into CASSLEATSYEQYF. Variable domain in full (rest from reference TRBV5-4 and TRBJ2-7): ETGVTQSPTHLIKTRGQQVTLRCSSQSGHNTVSWYQQALGQGPQFIFQYYREEENGRGNFPPRFSGLQFPNYSSELNVNALELDDSALYLCASSLEATSYEQYFGPGTRLTVT.

The chain combines TRBV3-1 (or the pseudogene TRBV3-2) with TRBJ2-7, with D unresolved. Per germline, CDR1 LGHDT and CDR2 YNNKEL (reference sequence). The CDR3 consists of 15 residues. With 0 bases removed from V and 0 bases from J, the gap between germline ends came to 9 bases. The CDR3 DNA sequence: TGTGCCAGCAGCCAAGAATTCGTCTACTCCTACGAGCAGTACTTC. Translation: CASSQEFVYSYEQYF.

This chain connects TRBV7-6 to TRBJ2-1; 8 bases line up with TRBD2. The V gene end was trimmed by 2 bases and the J gene end by 0 bases; junction bases not matched to a gene: 3. Germline-derived CDR1 and CDR2 are SGHVS and FNYEAQ. This CDR3 has 16 amino acids. The CDR3 nucleotides read TGTGCCAGCAGCTTACTCAGCGGGAGCTCCTACAATGAGCAGTTCTTC. Translating gives CASSLLSGSSYNEQFF.

J is TRBJ1-1 and V is TRBV5-6; D is unclear. The V gene's germline CDR1 is SGHDT and CDR2 YYEEEE. This CDR3 has 11 amino acids. V was cut by 4 bases and J by 1 base, with 2 bases left in between. DNA of the CDR3: TGTGCCAGCAGCCAGAACACTGAAGCTTTCTTT. Translated: CASSQNTEAFF.

The chain recombines TRBV10-3 with TRBJ2-1, with D possibly being TRBD2 (7 bases). Germline CDR1 ENHRY, CDR2 SYGVKD. The germline V and J ends were trimmed by 8 bases and 5 bases, with 13 bases remaining between them. The CDR3 loop spans 13 amino acids. The CDR3 spells CAIGGGRNNEQFF. The CDR3 bases are TGTGCCATCGGGGGGGGGCGAAACAATGAGCAGTTCTTC.

This chain uses TRBV3-1 (or the pseudogene TRBV3-2) with TRBJ2-7; 8 bases are shared with TRBD1. The junction had 0 bases not matched to a gene; V was cut back by 4 bases and J by 4 bases. The CDR3 is 12 amino acids. Germline V lookup: CDR1 LGHDT, CDR2 YNNKEL (reference sequence). The CDR3 DNA is TGTGCCAGCAGCCGGACAGGGTACGAGCAGTACTTC. Translating gives CASSRTGYEQYF.

The chain links TRBV20-1 to TRBJ2-7; TRBD2 aligns across 8 bases. The germline V gene has CDR1 DFQATT and CDR2 SNEGSKA (reference sequence). This CDR3 is built from 14 residues. The J segment lost 4 bases and the V segment lost 3 bases, leaving 8 bases of the junction unmatched. In nucleotides, the CDR3 is TGCAGTGCTAGTATGGGCGGGAGGCGATACGAGCAGTACTTC. It is translated as CSASMGGRRYEQYF.

The V gene is TRBV7-2, the J gene TRBJ2-7; TRBD2 agrees at 7 bases. CDR1 is SGHTA and CDR2 is FQGNSA in the germline V gene. The CDR3 totals 18 residues. With V trimmed by 1 base and J by 1 base, 13 bases remained unmatched. Here the CDR3 DNA reads TGTGCCAGCAGCTTAGTTGGGGGGGTAGCCTTATTATCCTACGAGCAGTACTTC. It encodes CASSLVGGVALLSYEQYF.

The genes are TRBV7-9 and TRBJ1-1; perhaps TRBD1 as D (6 bases). V was trimmed by 3 bases and J by 10 bases, leaving 15 bases between them. Germline V gene sequence: CDR1 SEHNR, CDR2 FQNEAQ (reference sequence). CDR3 length equals 13 residues. The CDR3 nucleotides read TGTGCCAGCAGCTTCCTTGGGGGCGGGGGAGCTTTCTTT. It is translated as CASSFLGGGGAFF. The variable domain in full, completed from reference TRBV7-9 and TRBJ1-1, reads DTGVSQNPRHKITKRGQNVTFRCDPISEHNRLYWYRQTLGQGPEFLTYFQNEAQLEKSRLLSDRFSAERPKGSFSTLEIQRTEQGDSAMYLCASSFLGGGGAFFGQGTRLTVV.

This clone has only a few counts. V is TRBV19 and J is TRBJ1-1, with 9 bases aligning to TRBD1. The CDR3 spans 17 residues. CDR1 LNHDA and CDR2 SQIVND come from the germline V gene (reference sequence). V shed 6 bases, J shed 1 base, and the junction held 12 bases outside the gene matches. The CDR3 is CASRKRTGEKKNTEAFF. For the CDR3, the DNA is TGTGCCAGTAGAAAGAGGACAGGGGAAAAGAAGAACACTGAAGCTTTCTTT.

CDR3 amino acids: CAWRDRGREEYGYTF. The CDR3 DNA reads as TGTGCCTGGAGGGACAGGGGGCGCGAGGAATATGGCTACACCTTC. The V gene is TRBV30, the J gene TRBJ1-2; 11 nucleotides agree with TRBD1. CDR3 length: 15 residues. The germline CDR1 and CDR2 sequences are GTSNPN and SVGIG (reference sequence). Trimming cost V 3 bases and J 5 bases; bases outside gene matches: 8.

The chain links TRBV9 to TRBJ2-4; tentative D call: TRBD1 (5 bases). Looked up from germline, CDR1 is SGDLS and CDR2 is YYNGEE. Trimming shortened V by 0 bases and J by 6 bases, and 13 bases separated the two germline ends. This CDR3 has 15 amino acids. CDR3 in amino acids: CASSVGEGATNIQYF. As DNA, the CDR3 is TGTGCCAGCAGCGTAGGGGAAGGGGCAACAAACATTCAGTACTTC.

CDR3 DNA: TGTGCCAGCAGCCTACGGTCGGGGGACTCCTACGAGCAGTACTTC. It encodes CASSLRSGDSYEQYF. The chain has TRBV11-3 and TRBJ2-7; maybe TRBD2 (6 bases). The CDR3 covers 15 residues. The ends were cut back, 5 bases at V and 0 bases at J, with 14 bases in the middle. Germline assignment: CDR1 SGHNT and CDR2 YENEEA.